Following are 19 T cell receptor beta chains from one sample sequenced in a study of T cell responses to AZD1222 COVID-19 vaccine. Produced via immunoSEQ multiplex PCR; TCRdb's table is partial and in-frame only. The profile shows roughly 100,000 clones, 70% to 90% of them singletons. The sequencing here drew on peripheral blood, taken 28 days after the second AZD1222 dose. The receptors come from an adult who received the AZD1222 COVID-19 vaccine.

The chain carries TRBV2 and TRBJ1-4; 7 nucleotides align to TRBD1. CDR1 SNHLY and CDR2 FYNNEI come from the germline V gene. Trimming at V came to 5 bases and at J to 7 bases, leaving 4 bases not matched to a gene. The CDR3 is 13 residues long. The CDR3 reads CASSRQGVEKLFF. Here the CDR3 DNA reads TGTGCCAGCAGTCGGCAGGGGGTTGAAAAACTGTTTTTT.

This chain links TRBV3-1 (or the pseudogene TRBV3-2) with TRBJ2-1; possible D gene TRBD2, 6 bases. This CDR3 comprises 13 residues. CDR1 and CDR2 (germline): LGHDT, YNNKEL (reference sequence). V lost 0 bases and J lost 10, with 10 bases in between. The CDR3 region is CASSQDSGGEQFF. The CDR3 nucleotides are TGTGCCAGCAGCCAAGATTCTGGGGGGGAGCAGTTCTTC.

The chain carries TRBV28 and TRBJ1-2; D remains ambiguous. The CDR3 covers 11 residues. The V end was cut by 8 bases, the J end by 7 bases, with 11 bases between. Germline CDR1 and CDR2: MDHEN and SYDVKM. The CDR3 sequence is CASGREGGYTF. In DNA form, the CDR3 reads TGTGCCAGCGGAAGAGAGGGTGGCTACACCTTC.

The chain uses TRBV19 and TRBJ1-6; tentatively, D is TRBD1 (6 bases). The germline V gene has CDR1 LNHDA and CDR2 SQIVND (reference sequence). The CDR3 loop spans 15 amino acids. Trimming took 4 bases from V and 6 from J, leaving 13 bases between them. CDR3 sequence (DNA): TGTGCCAGTAGTACTCGGGACATTCCTAATTCACCCCTCCACTTT. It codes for CASSTRDIPNSPLHF.

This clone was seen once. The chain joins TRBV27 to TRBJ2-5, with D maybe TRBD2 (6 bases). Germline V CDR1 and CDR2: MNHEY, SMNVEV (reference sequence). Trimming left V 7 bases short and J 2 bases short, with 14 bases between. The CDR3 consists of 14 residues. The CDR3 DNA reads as TGTGCCAGCACCGATGGGAGGCCACAAGAGACCCAGTACTTC. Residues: CASTDGRPQETQYF.

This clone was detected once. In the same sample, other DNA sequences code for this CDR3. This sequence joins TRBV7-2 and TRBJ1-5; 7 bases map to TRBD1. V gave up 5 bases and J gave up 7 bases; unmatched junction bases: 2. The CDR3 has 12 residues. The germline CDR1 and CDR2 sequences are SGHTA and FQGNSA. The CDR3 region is CASSLDRQPQHF. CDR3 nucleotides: TGTGCCAGCAGCCTGGACAGGCAGCCCCAGCATTTT.

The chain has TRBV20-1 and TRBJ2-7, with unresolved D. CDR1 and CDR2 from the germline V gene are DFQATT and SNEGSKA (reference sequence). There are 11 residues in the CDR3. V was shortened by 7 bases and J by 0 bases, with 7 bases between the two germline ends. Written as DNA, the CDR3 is TGCAGTGGACTTGGCTCCTACGAGCAGTACTTC. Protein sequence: CSGLGSYEQYF.

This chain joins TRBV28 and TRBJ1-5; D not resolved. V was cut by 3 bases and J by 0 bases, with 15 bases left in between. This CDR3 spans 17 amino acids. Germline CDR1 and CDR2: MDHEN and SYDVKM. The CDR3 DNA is TGTGCCAGCAGTTTTTGGGGTGGAAGGAATAGCAATCAGCCCCAGCATTTT. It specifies CASSFWGGRNSNQPQHF.

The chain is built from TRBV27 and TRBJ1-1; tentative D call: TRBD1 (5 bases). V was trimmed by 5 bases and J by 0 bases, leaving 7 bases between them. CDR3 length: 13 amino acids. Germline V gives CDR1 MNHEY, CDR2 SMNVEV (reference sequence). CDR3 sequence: CASSRQLNTEAFF. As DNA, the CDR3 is TGTGCCAGCAGTCGACAGCTGAACACTGAAGCTTTCTTT.

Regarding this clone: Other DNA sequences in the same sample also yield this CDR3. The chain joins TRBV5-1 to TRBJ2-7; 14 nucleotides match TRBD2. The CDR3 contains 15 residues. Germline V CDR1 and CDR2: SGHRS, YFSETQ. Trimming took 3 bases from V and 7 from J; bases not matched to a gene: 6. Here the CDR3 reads CASSSGLAGVGEQYF. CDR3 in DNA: TGCGCCAGCAGCTCGGGACTAGCGGGAGTAGGAGAGCAGTACTTC.

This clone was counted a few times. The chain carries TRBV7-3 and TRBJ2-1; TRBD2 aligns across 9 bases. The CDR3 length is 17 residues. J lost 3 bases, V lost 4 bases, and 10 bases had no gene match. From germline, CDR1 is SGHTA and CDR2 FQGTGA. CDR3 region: CASSSRPSGIGYNEQFF. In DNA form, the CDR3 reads TGTGCCAGCAGCTCCCGCCCTAGCGGGATTGGCTACAATGAGCAGTTCTTC.

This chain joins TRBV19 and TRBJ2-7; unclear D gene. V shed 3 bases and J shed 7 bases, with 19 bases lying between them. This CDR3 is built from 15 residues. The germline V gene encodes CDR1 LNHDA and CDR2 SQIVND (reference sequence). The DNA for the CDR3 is TGTGCCAGTAGTATGAGGAGAGAAGGGCCTTCTGAGCAGTACTTC. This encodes CASSMRREGPSEQYF.

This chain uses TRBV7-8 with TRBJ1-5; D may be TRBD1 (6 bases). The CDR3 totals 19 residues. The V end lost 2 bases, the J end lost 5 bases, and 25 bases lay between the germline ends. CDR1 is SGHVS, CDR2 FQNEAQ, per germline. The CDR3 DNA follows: TGTGCCAGCAGCTTAAGGCAGACCGGGACACGGGGAATCCATCAGCCCCAGCATTTT. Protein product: CASSLRQTGTRGIHQPQHF.

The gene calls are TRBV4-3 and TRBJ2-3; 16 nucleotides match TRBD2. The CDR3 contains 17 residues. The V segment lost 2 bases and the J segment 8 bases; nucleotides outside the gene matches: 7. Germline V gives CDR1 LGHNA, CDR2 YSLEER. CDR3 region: CASSQLGTSGRVVTQYF. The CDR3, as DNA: TGCGCCAGCAGCCAACTCGGGACTAGCGGGAGGGTAGTTACGCAGTATTTT.

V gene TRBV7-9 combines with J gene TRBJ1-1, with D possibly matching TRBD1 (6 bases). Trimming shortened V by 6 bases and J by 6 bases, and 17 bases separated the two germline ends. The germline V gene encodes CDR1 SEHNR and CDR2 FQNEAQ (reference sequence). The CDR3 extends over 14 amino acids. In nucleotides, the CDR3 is TGTGCCAGCAGTTACTCAGGGGCAAGGGCTGAAGCTTTCTTT. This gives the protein CASSYSGARAEAFF.

The CDR3 nucleotides are TGTGCCAGCAGCTTAGGGCTCGGTGACGGCTACAATGAGCAGTTCTTC. This codes for CASSLGLGDGYNEQFF. The chain carries TRBV7-9 and TRBJ2-1; no definite D call. CDR3 length equals 16 residues. The germline gives CDR1 SEHNR, CDR2 FQNEAQ (reference sequence). V gave up 1 base and J gave up 3 bases, with 13 bases separating them.

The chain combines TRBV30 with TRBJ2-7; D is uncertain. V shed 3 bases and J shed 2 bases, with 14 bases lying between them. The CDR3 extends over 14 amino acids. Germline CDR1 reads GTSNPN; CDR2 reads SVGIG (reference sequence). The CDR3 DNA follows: TGTGCCTGGAGGGGGAATCGAGGACCCTACGAGCAGTACTTC. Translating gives CAWRGNRGPYEQYF.

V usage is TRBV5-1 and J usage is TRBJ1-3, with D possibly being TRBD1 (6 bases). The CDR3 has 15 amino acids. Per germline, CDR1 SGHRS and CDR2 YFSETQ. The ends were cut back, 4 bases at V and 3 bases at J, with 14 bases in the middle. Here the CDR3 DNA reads TGCGCCAGCAGCCATGTAGGGGGTGGTGGAAACACCATATATTTT. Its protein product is CASSHVGGGGNTIYF.

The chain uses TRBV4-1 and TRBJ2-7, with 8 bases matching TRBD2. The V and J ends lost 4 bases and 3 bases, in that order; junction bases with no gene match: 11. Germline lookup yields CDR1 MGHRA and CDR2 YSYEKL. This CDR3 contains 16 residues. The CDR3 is CASSPEGLVGFYEQYF. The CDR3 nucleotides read TGCGCCAGCAGCCCCGAGGGACTAGTTGGCTTCTACGAGCAGTACTTC.